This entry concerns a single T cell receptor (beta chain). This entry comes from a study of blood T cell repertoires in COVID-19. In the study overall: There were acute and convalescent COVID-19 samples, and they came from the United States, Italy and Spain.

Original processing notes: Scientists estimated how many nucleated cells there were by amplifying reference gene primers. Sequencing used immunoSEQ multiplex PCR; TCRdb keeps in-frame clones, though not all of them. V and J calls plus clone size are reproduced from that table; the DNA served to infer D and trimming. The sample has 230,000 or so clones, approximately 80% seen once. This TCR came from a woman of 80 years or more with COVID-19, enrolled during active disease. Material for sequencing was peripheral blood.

CDR3 amino acids: CASSETGLGGYTF. The DNA of the CDR3 is TGTGCCAGCAGCGAAACAGGGCTGGGTGGCTACACCTTC. The chain links TRBV7-3 to TRBJ1-2, with a weak D call TRBD1 (6 bases). Trimming cost V 5 bases and J 7 bases, with 14 bases left between them. Germline V gene lookup returns CDR1 SGHTA and CDR2 FQGTGA. The CDR3 has 13 amino acids.